This is a list of T cell receptor beta chains from one sample in a study of control samples from healthy donors and cancer patients. Only in-frame clones appear in the TCRdb table, and some are missing; sequencing was by immunoSEQ multiplex PCR. Of about 110,000 clones in the sample, 88% were seen once. Sequencing input: PBMCs. These TCRs come from a woman aged 55-69 years with lung cancer. CDR3s include the opening cysteine and the closing phenylalanine or tryptophan. A D gene is named only where the DNA matches it firmly. Not all rows give a size; the values are once, few, many and, for expanded clones, a class.

>TRBV9|.|.|TRBJ2-3
CASSVAQSGFHTDTQYF
TGTGCCAGCAGCGTAGCTCAATCGGGCTTTCACACAGATACGCAGTATTTT
>TRBV6-2/TRBV6-3|.|.|TRBJ2-3
CASSYSRGAVDTQYF
TGTGCCAGCAGTTACTCTCGGGGGGCCGTAGATACGCAGTATTTT
>TRBV3-1/TRBV3-2|.|.|TRBJ1-5
CASSQGGGQPQHF
TGTGCCAGCAGCCAAGGGGGCGGTCAGCCCCAGCATTTT
>TRBV9|.|.|TRBJ2-3
CASSTRYREDTQYF
TGTGCCAGCAGCACCCGATACAGGGAGGATACGCAGTATTTT
>TRBV6-6|.|.|TRBJ2-1
CASSYSRGGEGYEQFF
TGTGCCAGCAGTTACTCGAGAGGGGGGGAAGGGTATGAGCAGTTCTTC
>TRBV12-3/TRBV12-4|.|.|TRBJ1-2
CASSPTDNYGYTF
TGTGCCAGCAGCCCGACGGACAACTATGGCTACACCTTC
>TRBV6-5|.|.|TRBJ2-7
CASSLGLWEQYF
TGTGCCAGCAGTTTGGGACTGTGGGAGCAGTACTTC
>TRBV7-8|.|.|TRBJ1-2
CASSTRSRRGGYTF
TGTGCCAGCAGCACACGGTCCCGCCGGGGGGGCTACACCTTC
>TRBV7-9|.|.|TRBJ2-7
CASSLSMGGAGYEQYF
TGTGCCAGCAGCCTTAGTATGGGGGGCGCGGGGTACGAGCAGTACTTC
>TRBV19|.|.|TRBJ1-1
CASFTRGGLNTEAFF
TGTGCCAGTTTCACCAGGGGAGGACTGAACACTGAAGCTTTCTTT
>TRBV6-5|.|TRBD1|TRBJ1-2
CASSTGTVGLYGYTF
TGTGCCAGCAGTACCGGGACAGTGGGCCTCTATGGCTACACCTTC
>TRBV6-5|.|.|TRBJ1-2
CASRKSGTTYGYTF
TGTGCCAGCAGGAAATCCGGGACAACATATGGCTACACCTTC
>TRBV5-1|.|TRBD2|TRBJ2-3
CASSLAGHGTDTQYF
TGCGCCAGCAGCCTAGCGGGGCACGGCACAGATACGCAGTATTTT
>TRBV5-6|.|.|TRBJ2-7
CASSLGTADYEQYF
TGTGCCAGCAGCTTGGGGACAGCTGACTACGAGCAGTACTTC
>TRBV6-1|.|TRBD1|TRBJ1-5
CASSERGQGINQPQHF
TGTGCCAGCAGTGAACGGGGACAGGGGATCAATCAGCCCCAGCATTTT
>TRBV7-9|.|.|TRBJ1-2
CASSPNPSTDYGYTF
TGTGCCAGCAGCCCCAACCCCTCGACCGACTATGGCTACACCTTC
>TRBV24-1|.|.|TRBJ2-1
CATSDPLRGHNEQFF
TGTGCCACCAGTGACCCCCTAAGGGGACACAATGAGCAGTTCTTC
>TRBV27|.|.|TRBJ2-3
CASSSTDTQYF
TGTGCCAGCAGTTCCACAGATACGCAGTATTTT
>TRBV4-2|.|.|TRBJ1-5
CASSQERAVGLQPQHF
TGTGCCAGCAGCCAAGAGAGAGCGGTGGGGCTTCAGCCCCAGCATTTT
>TRBV19|.|TRBD1|TRBJ2-5
CASTGPQGARETQYF
TGTGCCAGTACAGGACCACAGGGGGCACGAGAGACCCAGTACTTC
>TRBV19|.|TRBD2|TRBJ2-3
CASSIGLAASTDTQYF
TGTGCCAGTAGTATAGGACTAGCGGCTAGCACAGATACGCAGTATTTT
>TRBV19|.|TRBD1|TRBJ2-3
CASSLAGTGGVDTQYF
TGTGCCAGTAGTCTGGCCGGGACAGGGGGTGTAGATACGCAGTATTTT
>TRBV9|.|.|TRBJ2-7
CASSVILGTPKADEQYF
TGTGCCAGCAGCGTAATCTTGGGGACACCCAAGGCGGACGAGCAGTACTTC
>TRBV9|.|.|TRBJ1-1
CASSVDRNDRAFF
TGTGCCAGCAGCGTAGATAGGAACGATCGCGCTTTCTTT
>TRBV14|.|.|TRBJ2-2
CASSLINTGELFF
TGTGCCAGCAGCCTTATTAACACCGGGGAGCTGTTTTTT
>TRBV2|.|.|TRBJ1-6
CASSENGPNSPLHF
TGTGCCAGCAGTGAAAACGGCCCGAATTCACCCCTCCACTTT
>TRBV4-1|.|.|TRBJ2-5
CASSQGAGEETQYF
TGCGCCAGCAGCCAAGGGGCAGGAGAGGAGACCCAGTACTTC
>TRBV3-1/TRBV3-2|.|.|TRBJ1-2
CASSQGGLNYGYTF
TGTGCCAGCAGCCAAGGGGGCTTAAACTATGGCTACACCTTC
>TRBV7-8|.|.|TRBJ2-1
CASSISNEQFF
TGTGCCAGCAGTATTTCGAATGAGCAGTTCTTC
>TRBV18|.|TRBD1|TRBJ1-5
CASSTGTGGKVYQPQHF
TGTGCCAGCTCGACAGGGACAGGGGGTAAAGTGTATCAGCCCCAGCATTTT
>TRBV9|.|.|TRBJ1-2
CASSASSASGGYTF
TGTGCCAGCAGCGCAAGTTCGGCCTCTGGTGGCTACACCTTC
>TRBV5-4|.|TRBD1|TRBJ1-1
CASSVQGLNTEAFF
TGTGCCAGCAGCGTACAGGGGTTGAACACTGAAGCTTTCTTT
>TRBV5-6|.|.|TRBJ2-1
CASSLGGRDPYNEQFF
TGTGCCAGCAGCTTGGGAGGCAGGGACCCCTACAATGAGCAGTTCTTC
>TRBV6-1|.|TRBD1|TRBJ1-1
CASSVTWTGGASTEAFF
TGTGCCAGCAGTGTTACTTGGACAGGGGGCGCCAGCACTGAAGCTTTCTTT
>TRBV4-1|.|TRBD1|TRBJ1-5
CASTRGTEGQPQHF
TGCGCCAGCACCCGGGGGACAGAAGGTCAGCCCCAGCATTTT
>TRBV7-6|few|TRBD1|TRBJ2-1
CASSLNEIRGPSYNEQFF
TGTGCCAGCAGCTTAAATGAAATCAGGGGGCCGAGCTACAATGAGCAGTTCTTC
>TRBV18|.|.|TRBJ1-5
CASSPQIQGEFSNQPQHF
TGTGCCAGCTCCCCTCAGATTCAGGGCGAATTTAGCAATCAGCCCCAGCATTTT